The TCR beta chain described here comes from a study of T cell responses to AZD1222 COVID-19 vaccine. Study background: Analyses pooled second doses at about 4 or about 12 weeks.

Trimming cost V 4 bases and J 14 bases; bases outside gene matches: 11. Germline CDR1 reads SGHRS; CDR2 reads YFSETQ. The CDR3 runs 14 residues. Findings of the study overall: Repertoire samples came only from after the peak T cell response.

Comment on this clone: Its antigen is unidentified.

Assay: immunoSEQ multiplex PCR; the TCRdb copy retains only in-frame clones and omits some. The data hold around 170,000 clones, with 90% observed a single time. The sequenced sample was peripheral blood, obtained on day 0 of AZD1222 vaccination. The chain couples TRBV5-1 to TRBJ1-6; 8 bases match TRBD1. The origin of this receptor is an adult in good health. CDR3 sequence (DNA): TGCGCCAGCAGCGCCGGGACAGGCCCTGGGACCCTCCACTTT. It codes for CASSAGTGPGTLHF.